These T cell receptor beta chains were read from a single sample in a study of CD8+ T cells in alopecia areata. Using immunoSEQ multiplex PCR, the repertoire was profiled, and TCRdb retains in-frame clones only, with some absent. The sample has under 200,000 clones, around three fifths seen once. The sequenced sample was CD4+ T cells sorted from blood, obtained at week 24, from a patient treated with tofacitinib. The receptors here all came from a human donor with alopecia areata. CDR3s include the opening cysteine and the closing phenylalanine or tryptophan. Fields, in order: V gene, J gene, D gene, clone size, CDR3 DNA, CDR3 protein. D genes are given only for firm matches. Clone size appears in some rows only: once, few, many, or a class for an expanded clone.

v_call: TRBV2; j_call: TRBJ1-1; d_call: TRBD1; clone_size: -; cdr3_nt: TGTGCCAGGACAGGGTCGACCTTCACTGAAGCTTTCTTT; cdr3_aa: CARTGSTFTEAFF
v_call: TRBV25-1; j_call: TRBJ2-3; d_call: -; clone_size: -; cdr3_nt: TGTGCCAGCACCCCAGACGGATACACAGATACGCAGTATTTT; cdr3_aa: CASTPDGYTDTQYF
v_call: TRBV25-1; j_call: TRBJ2-7; d_call: TRBD2; clone_size: few; cdr3_nt: TGTGCCAGCAGTGATCGAAGCGGGGGTGCCTACGAGCAGTACTTC; cdr3_aa: CASSDRSGGAYEQYF
v_call: TRBV29-1; j_call: TRBJ1-1; d_call: -; clone_size: few; cdr3_nt: TGCAGCGTTTACGGATTGATTCCTTGGGCTGAAGCTTTCTTT; cdr3_aa: CSVYGLIPWAEAFF
v_call: TRBV25-1; j_call: TRBJ1-1; d_call: TRBD1; clone_size: few; cdr3_nt: TGTGCCAGCGTTTACAGGGGTGGGACTGAAGCTTTCTTT; cdr3_aa: CASVYRGGTEAFF
v_call: TRBV15; j_call: TRBJ1-2; d_call: -; clone_size: -; cdr3_nt: TGTGCCACCAGCAGCTCGGGCCAGGGATATGGCTACACCTTC; cdr3_aa: CATSSSGQGYGYTF
v_call: TRBV7-2; j_call: TRBJ2-3; d_call: -; clone_size: few; cdr3_nt: TGTGCCAGCAGCTTAGGGGCTGGAGATACGCAGTATTTT; cdr3_aa: CASSLGAGDTQYF
v_call: TRBV10-3; j_call: TRBJ2-7; d_call: -; clone_size: -; cdr3_nt: TGTGCCACAAGTGGGGAGGTTTCCTACGAGCAGTACTTC; cdr3_aa: CATSGEVSYEQYF
v_call: TRBV9; j_call: TRBJ1-2; d_call: TRBD1; clone_size: -; cdr3_nt: TGTGCCAGCAGCGTGGAGACAGGGGGCTATGGCTACACCTTC; cdr3_aa: CASSVETGGYGYTF
v_call: TRBV28; j_call: TRBJ2-7; d_call: -; clone_size: -; cdr3_nt: TGTGCCAGCAGACCCTTTGTGGAGGGGGCGGGGGAGCAGTACTTC; cdr3_aa: CASRPFVEGAGEQYF
v_call: TRBV18; j_call: TRBJ1-1; d_call: TRBD1; clone_size: few; cdr3_nt: TGTGCCAGCTCACCGGGACAGGGGAACACTGAAGCTTTCTTT; cdr3_aa: CASSPGQGNTEAFF
v_call: TRBV5-1; j_call: TRBJ2-7; d_call: -; clone_size: -; cdr3_nt: TGCGCCAGCAGGATTGGTGGCGGGCCTACCTACGAGCAGTACTTC; cdr3_aa: CASRIGGGPTYEQYF
v_call: TRBV6-5; j_call: TRBJ1-4; d_call: -; clone_size: -; cdr3_nt: TGTGCCAGCAGCCGGGGGGCTACCGGAGGCGAAAAACTGTTTTTT; cdr3_aa: CASSRGATGGEKLFF
v_call: TRBV5-1; j_call: TRBJ2-5; d_call: TRBD1; clone_size: -; cdr3_nt: TGCGCCAGCAGCACCGGACAGGGGGCTGGAGAGACCCAGTACTTC; cdr3_aa: CASSTGQGAGETQYF
v_call: TRBV2; j_call: TRBJ2-3; d_call: -; clone_size: -; cdr3_nt: TGTGCCAGCAGCGCCCAAGGGGGGGGCACAGATACGCAGTATTTT; cdr3_aa: CASSAQGGGTDTQYF
v_call: TRBV14; j_call: TRBJ1-1; d_call: -; clone_size: -; cdr3_nt: TGTGCCAGCAGCCAAGGGATGAACACTGAAGCTTTCTTT; cdr3_aa: CASSQGMNTEAFF
v_call: TRBV29-1; j_call: TRBJ2-5; d_call: -; clone_size: -; cdr3_nt: TGCAGCGGAGGGCGGGACAGATTGAGAGAGACCCAGTACTTC; cdr3_aa: CSGGRDRLRETQYF
v_call: TRBV7-2; j_call: TRBJ1-6; d_call: -; clone_size: -; cdr3_nt: TGTGCCAGCAGCTTAGGGCTGGAGGGTTCACCCCTCCACTTT; cdr3_aa: CASSLGLEGSPLHF
v_call: TRBV4-1; j_call: TRBJ2-7; d_call: -; clone_size: once; cdr3_nt: TGCGCCAGCAGCCAAGATCTCGGCTCCGGTATCTACGAGCAGTACTTC; cdr3_aa: CASSQDLGSGIYEQYF
v_call: TRBV29-1; j_call: TRBJ1-4; d_call: TRBD1; clone_size: -; cdr3_nt: TGCAGCGTCCGAGCGGACAGGGACAGCCAAACTAATGAAAAACTGTTTTTT; cdr3_aa: CSVRADRDSQTNEKLFF
v_call: TRBV5-1; j_call: TRBJ2-5; d_call: -; clone_size: few; cdr3_nt: TGCGCCAGCAAACCAGTGACAGGACAAGAGACCCAGTACTTC; cdr3_aa: CASKPVTGQETQYF
v_call: TRBV6-5; j_call: TRBJ1-1; d_call: -; clone_size: once; cdr3_nt: TGTGCCAGCAGCACAGGGAGCGGGAGCACTGAAGCTTTCTTT; cdr3_aa: CASSTGSGSTEAFF
v_call: TRBV29-1; j_call: TRBJ2-6; d_call: TRBD1; clone_size: -; cdr3_nt: TGCAGCGTTGAATCCCAGATAGGGACAGGGGCTTATGGGGCCAACGTCCTGACTTTC; cdr3_aa: CSVESQIGTGAYGANVLTF
v_call: TRBV29-1; j_call: TRBJ2-5; d_call: -; clone_size: -; cdr3_nt: TGCAGCGTTGATTATCTCCCGGGGGAGACCCAGTACTTC; cdr3_aa: CSVDYLPGETQYF
v_call: TRBV10-3; j_call: TRBJ2-3; d_call: -; clone_size: -; cdr3_nt: TGTGCCATCAGTGGGCAGCGTGGCGAGGATACGCAGTATTTT; cdr3_aa: CAISGQRGEDTQYF
v_call: TRBV7-9; j_call: TRBJ1-1; d_call: TRBD1; clone_size: many; cdr3_nt: TGTGCCAGCAGCTTAGCACACCTCAGGGGGGAAGCTTTCTTT; cdr3_aa: CASSLAHLRGEAFF
v_call: TRBV7-8; j_call: TRBJ2-7; d_call: TRBD1; clone_size: -; cdr3_nt: TGTGCCAGCAGCCAGGTGTCCGGGACAGGGTTCAAGCAGTACTTC; cdr3_aa: CASSQVSGTGFKQYF
v_call: TRBV18; j_call: TRBJ2-1; d_call: -; clone_size: -; cdr3_nt: TGTGCCAGCTCACCAGGTCGGGGCAATGAGCAGTTCTTC; cdr3_aa: CASSPGRGNEQFF
v_call: TRBV29-1; j_call: TRBJ2-2; d_call: -; clone_size: -; cdr3_nt: TGCAGCGTTGAGGGCAGGTCGAACACCGGGGAGCTGTTTTTT; cdr3_aa: CSVEGRSNTGELFF
v_call: TRBV4-1; j_call: TRBJ2-5; d_call: -; clone_size: -; cdr3_nt: TGCGCCAGCAGCCAAGGGTTCCAAGAGACCCAGTACTTC; cdr3_aa: CASSQGFQETQYF
v_call: TRBV29-1; j_call: TRBJ2-7; d_call: TRBD2; clone_size: -; cdr3_nt: TGCAGCGTTCGGCTAGCGGGGGACGAGCAGTACTTC; cdr3_aa: CSVRLAGDEQYF
v_call: TRBV7-2; j_call: TRBJ1-2; d_call: -; clone_size: many; cdr3_nt: TGTGCCAGCAGCCCTCAGCGCTATGGCTACACCTTC; cdr3_aa: CASSPQRYGYTF
v_call: TRBV4-1; j_call: TRBJ2-1; d_call: TRBD2; clone_size: few; cdr3_nt: TGCGCCAGCAGCCAAGATCGGGCTAGCGGGGGGGTCCACAATGAGCAGTTCTTC; cdr3_aa: CASSQDRASGGVHNEQFF
v_call: TRBV19; j_call: TRBJ2-7; d_call: -; clone_size: -; cdr3_nt: TGTGCCAGTAGTAGAGACAGCTCCTACGAGCAGTACTTC; cdr3_aa: CASSRDSSYEQYF
v_call: TRBV18; j_call: TRBJ2-5; d_call: -; clone_size: -; cdr3_nt: TGTGCCAGCTCGCCGGCGAGTAGAGGGAAAGAGACCCAGTACTTC; cdr3_aa: CASSPASRGKETQYF
v_call: TRBV7-2; j_call: TRBJ2-7; d_call: -; clone_size: few; cdr3_nt: TGTGCCAGCAGCTTACAGTCAGGTTACGAGCAGTACTTC; cdr3_aa: CASSLQSGYEQYF
v_call: TRBV29-1; j_call: TRBJ1-1; d_call: -; clone_size: -; cdr3_nt: TGCAGCGTGTGGCCCTTGGGGCTAGAAGCTTTCTTT; cdr3_aa: CSVWPLGLEAFF
v_call: TRBV29-1; j_call: TRBJ2-1; d_call: -; clone_size: -; cdr3_nt: TGCAGCGTTGTCCGGCGACTTGGTTACAATGAGCAGTTCTTC; cdr3_aa: CSVVRRLGYNEQFF
v_call: TRBV20-1; j_call: TRBJ2-3; d_call: -; clone_size: -; cdr3_nt: TGCAGTGCTAGACTAGATACGCAGTATTTT; cdr3_aa: CSARLDTQYF
v_call: TRBV30; j_call: TRBJ2-3; d_call: -; clone_size: -; cdr3_nt: TGTGCCTGGAGTCCCAGGCTAACAGATACGCAGTATTTT; cdr3_aa: CAWSPRLTDTQYF
v_call: TRBV30; j_call: TRBJ1-1; d_call: TRBD1; clone_size: -; cdr3_nt: TGTGCCTCCGACAGGGATATGAACACTGAAGCTTTCTTT; cdr3_aa: CASDRDMNTEAFF
v_call: TRBV14; j_call: TRBJ1-6; d_call: -; clone_size: few; cdr3_nt: TGTGCCAGCAGCCTGGAGACCTATAATTCACCCCTCCACTTT; cdr3_aa: CASSLETYNSPLHF
v_call: TRBV30; j_call: TRBJ2-7; d_call: TRBD1; clone_size: -; cdr3_nt: TGTGCCTGGAGAGACAGGGGACCCTACGAGCAGTACTTC; cdr3_aa: CAWRDRGPYEQYF